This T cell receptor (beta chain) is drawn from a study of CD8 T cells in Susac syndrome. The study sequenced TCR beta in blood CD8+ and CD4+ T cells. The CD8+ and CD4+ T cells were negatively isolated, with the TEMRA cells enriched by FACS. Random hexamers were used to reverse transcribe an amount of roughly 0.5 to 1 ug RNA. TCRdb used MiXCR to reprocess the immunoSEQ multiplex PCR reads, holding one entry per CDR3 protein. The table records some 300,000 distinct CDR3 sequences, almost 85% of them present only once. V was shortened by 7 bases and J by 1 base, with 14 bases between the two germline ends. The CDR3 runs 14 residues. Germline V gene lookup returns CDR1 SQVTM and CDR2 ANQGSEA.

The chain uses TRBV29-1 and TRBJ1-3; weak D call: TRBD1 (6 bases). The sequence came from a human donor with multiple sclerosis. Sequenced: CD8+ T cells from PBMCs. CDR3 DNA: TGCAGCGGCCTGACAGGAGGTTCTGGAAACACCATATATTTT. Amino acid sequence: CSGLTGGSGNTIYF.